The sample holds a few counts of the clone carrying this T cell receptor (beta chain). What it recognizes is unknown. The germline CDR1 and CDR2 sequences are SGHTA and FQGTGA. V was cut by 3 bases and J by 3 bases, with 9 bases left in between. CDR3 length equals 14 residues. Authors of the study amplified TCR beta CDR3 regions from RNA transcripts. Researchers ran a first-round RT-PCR on the TCR CDR3 using the HTBI primer set. TCRdb re-derived calls from the multiplex PCR reads in MiXCR, one entry per CDR3 protein. This sample has under 450,000 distinct CDR3 sequences; approximately 15% occur once, and the top ten carry 7.7%. The record originates from a study of T cells in Graves' hyperthyroidism and ophthalmopathy. Study-level results: Ophthalmopathy was predicted by the model a median of approximately 6 months ahead of onset.

Sequencing was carried out using blood. This TCR derives from a young woman with Graves' hyperthyroidism. V is TRBV7-3 and J is TRBJ2-1; D is undetermined. The CDR3 spells CASSFGAHYNEQFF. The CDR3 DNA is TGTGCCAGCAGCTTTGGCGCACACTACAATGAGCAGTTCTTC. The full variable domain, completed using reference TRBV7-3 and TRBJ2-1, is GAGVSQTPSNKVTEKGKYVELRCDPISGHTALYWYRQSLGQGPEFLIYFQGTGAADDSGLPNDRFFAVRPEGSVSTLKIQRTERGDSAVYLCASSFGAHYNEQFFGPGTRLTVL.